A single sample is the source of the 6 T cell receptor beta chains below, sequenced in a study of technical replicates of blood from a few donors. TCRdb's copy holds only in-frame clones and misses some; the assay was immunoSEQ multiplex PCR. The repertoire holds about 100,000 clones, with around 95% as singletons. The sequenced sample consisted of T cells isolated from PBMCs. The source of these receptors is a human donor in good health.

The chain carries TRBV7-2 and TRBJ2-3; 14 bases align to TRBD2. This CDR3 region has 15 residues. V trimming: 5 bases; J trimming: 4 bases; junction bases outside the gene matches: 2. CDR1 and CDR2 from the germline V gene are SGHTA and FQGNSA. In DNA form, the CDR3 reads TGTGCCAGCAGCAAGGGACTAGCGGGAGCAGATACGCAGTATTTT. Its protein product is CASSKGLAGADTQYF. The variable domain in full, with the rest retrieved from reference TRBV7-2 and TRBJ2-3, is GAGVSQSPSNKVTEKGKDVELRCDPISGHTALYWYRQSLGQGLEFLIYFQGNSAPDKSGLPSDRFSAERTGGSVSTLTIQRTQQEDSAVYLCASSKGLAGADTQYFGPGTRLTVL.

This rearrangement joins TRBV2 to TRBJ2-7, with 9 bases identical to TRBD1. The germline gives CDR1 SNHLY, CDR2 FYNNEI. After removal of 4 bases from V and 5 bases from J, the junction contained 6 bases not matched to a gene. This CDR3 has 14 residues. This CDR3 reads CASSVGQGSHEQYF. DNA for the CDR3: TGTGCCAGCAGTGTGGGACAGGGTTCACACGAGCAGTACTTC.

This rearrangement joins TRBV10-1 to TRBJ1-1, with D uncertain. The CDR3 spans 14 residues. Germline CDR1 reads WNHNN; CDR2 reads SYGVQD (reference sequence). V lost 3 bases, J lost 0 bases, and 8 bases lay in between. The CDR3 DNA reads as TGCGCCAGCAGTGACCCGGACTTGAACACTGAAGCTTTCTTT. This encodes CASSDPDLNTEAFF.

On this clone: The same CDR3 arises from other DNA sequences in this sample as well. V and J are TRBV4-1 and TRBJ2-7; 11 bases agree with TRBD2. V was clipped by 4 bases and J by 2 bases; unmatched bases: 4. The CDR3 is 15 residues long. Per the germline V gene, CDR1 is MGHRA and CDR2 is YSYEKL. In DNA form, the CDR3 reads TGCGCCAGCAGCCCGTTAGCGGGAGGGCCCTACGAGCAGTACTTC. This sequence encodes CASSPLAGGPYEQYF.

The genes are TRBV29-1 and TRBJ1-5; TRBD1 matches 8 bases. The CDR3 extends over 21 amino acids. Per the germline V gene, CDR1 is SQVTM and CDR2 is ANQGSEA. With V trimmed by 7 bases and J by 5 bases, 31 bases remained unmatched. CDR3 sequence: CSAARTGCLHPSMIVDQPQHF. CDR3 sequence (DNA): TGCAGCGCCGCGAGGACAGGGTGCCTACACCCCTCCATGATAGTGGATCAGCCCCAGCATTTT.

The rearrangement joins TRBV15 to TRBJ1-5; D is uncertain. CDR1 is LNHNV and CDR2 is YYDKDF in the germline V gene (reference sequence). This CDR3 has 14 amino acids. V lost 5 bases, J lost 1 base, and 9 bases lay in between. The chain's CDR3 is CATSFTESNQPQHF. The DNA for the CDR3 is TGTGCCACCAGCTTTACAGAGAGCAATCAGCCCCAGCATTTT.